This is a list of T cell receptor beta chains from one sample in a study of T cells in localized non-small cell lung cancer. The method was immunoSEQ multiplex PCR; TCRdb's version includes in-frame clones alone and lacks a portion of them. The profile covers around 26,000 clones, with about 92% appearing a single time and less than 1.1% taken by the ten largest. The specimen comprised peripheral blood, sampled before any cancer treatment. Receptor source: a woman aged 35-75 years with stage I lung adenocarcinoma. CDR3s include the opening cysteine and the closing phenylalanine or tryptophan. D genes are given only for firm matches. Size is omitted from some rows. Given values are once, few, many or a class for expanded clones.

TRBV5-1,TRBJ1-1,.,.,CASSLTTSTEAFF,TGCGCCAGCAGCTTGACGACGTCGACTGAAGCTTTCTTT
TRBV15,TRBJ1-4,TRBD1,.,CATSRGGTGGEKLFF,TGTGCCACCAGCAGAGGGGGGACAGGGGGCGAAAAACTGTTTTTT
TRBV6-5,TRBJ1-1,TRBD1,.,CASRKGQGGTEAFF,TGTGCCAGCAGGAAAGGACAGGGGGGCACTGAAGCTTTCTTT
TRBV6-5,TRBJ1-5,TRBD1,.,CASSRDSEHQPQHF,TGTGCCAGCAGCCGGGACAGTGAGCATCAGCCCCAGCATTTT
TRBV15,TRBJ1-1,.,.,CATSREFSRVMNTEAFF,TGTGCCACCAGCAGAGAATTTAGCAGGGTGATGAACACTGAAGCTTTCTTT
TRBV28,TRBJ2-3,TRBD2,.,CASLRGTTDTQYF,TGTGCCAGCTTGCGGGGGACCACAGATACGCAGTATTTT
TRBV9,TRBJ2-5,.,.,CASSLRDSPRETQYF,TGTGCCAGCAGCCTTCGGGACTCTCCCCGAGAGACCCAGTACTTC
TRBV11-3,TRBJ2-7,.,.,CASSSGHLYEQYF,TGTGCCAGCAGCTCGGGACACCTCTACGAGCAGTACTTC
TRBV5-1,TRBJ2-7,.,.,CASSSRQGGHEQYF,TGCGCCAGCAGCTCCCGACAGGGAGGTCACGAGCAGTACTTC
TRBV5-4,TRBJ1-3,TRBD1,.,CASSPRGLGNTIYF,TGTGCCAGCAGCCCCAGGGGGCTGGGAAACACCATATATTTT
TRBV7-9,TRBJ1-1,.,.,CASSLEGQVEAFF,TGTGCCAGCAGCTTAGAGGGGCAAGTTGAAGCTTTCTTT
TRBV2,TRBJ2-1,TRBD2,few,CASSEAPGLAGGNEQFF,TGTGCCAGCAGTGAAGCGCCGGGACTAGCGGGAGGAAATGAGCAGTTCTTC
TRBV12-5,TRBJ2-2,TRBD1,.,CASGFTGGFTGELFF,TGTGCTAGTGGTTTCACAGGGGGTTTTACCGGGGAGCTGTTTTTT
TRBV5-8,TRBJ2-7,TRBD1,few,CASSMTGAPYEQYF,TGTGCCAGCAGCATGACAGGGGCACCCTACGAGCAGTACTTC
TRBV6-1,TRBJ1-5,TRBD1,.,CASSEAHQGGQPQHF,TGTGCCAGCAGTGAAGCGCATCAGGGGGGGCAGCCCCAGCATTTT
TRBV28,TRBJ1-5,.,.,CASSLQVSNQPQHF,TGTGCCAGCAGTTTACAGGTCAGCAATCAGCCCCAGCATTTT
TRBV6-5,TRBJ2-5,.,.,CARKRFQETQYF,TGTGCCAGGAAGAGGTTCCAAGAGACCCAGTACTTC
TRBV7-2,TRBJ1-1,TRBD1,.,CASSAGQVNTEAFF,TGTGCCAGCAGCGCGGGACAGGTAAACACTGAAGCTTTCTTT
TRBV11-2,TRBJ2-7,TRBD2,once,CASSPGTRKYF,TGTGCCAGCAGCCCCGGGACTAGAAAGTACTTC
TRBV5-1,TRBJ2-2,.,.,CASSLAGDLTGELFF,TGCGCCAGCAGCTTGGCGGGAGATCTAACCGGGGAGCTGTTTTTT
TRBV7-2,TRBJ1-2,.,.,CASSPETGNYGYTF,TGTGCCAGCAGTCCTGAGACAGGAAACTATGGCTACACCTTC
TRBV4-1,TRBJ1-3,.,once,CASSPNLGGNTIYF,TGCGCCAGCAGTCCTAACCTCGGGGGAAACACCATATATTTT
TRBV28,TRBJ1-2,.,.,CASTLAGRETYGYTF,TGTGCCAGCACCCTGGCTGGCAGGGAGACCTATGGCTACACCTTC
TRBV19,TRBJ1-1,.,.,CASSRSSVAPNTEAFF,TGTGCCAGTAGCCGATCGTCCGTGGCCCCGAACACTGAAGCTTTCTTT
TRBV14,TRBJ1-1,TRBD1,.,CASSHRGLRTEAFF,TGTGCCAGCAGCCACAGGGGGTTGAGGACTGAAGCTTTCTTT
TRBV7-3,TRBJ1-1,.,once,CASSFGEMTEAFF,TGTGCCAGCAGCTTCGGGGAGATGACTGAAGCTTTCTTT
TRBV6-6,TRBJ2-5,TRBD1,.,CASSYSTGGEETQYF,TGTGCCAGCAGTTACTCGACAGGGGGCGAAGAGACCCAGTACTTC
TRBV28,TRBJ1-4,TRBD1,.,CASRGQTGEKLFF,TGTGCCAGCAGGGGACAGACGGGTGAAAAACTGTTTTTT
TRBV6-6,TRBJ1-1,.,.,CATLYGEAFF,TGTGCCACCCTCTACGGGGAAGCTTTCTTT
TRBV9,TRBJ1-4,TRBD1,.,CASSVGTGGMELFF,TGTGCCAGCAGCGTAGGGACAGGGGGCATGGAACTGTTTTTT
TRBV11-2,TRBJ1-1,.,.,CASSLDRNTEAFF,TGTGCCAGCAGCTTAGACAGGAACACTGAAGCTTTCTTT
TRBV27,TRBJ1-3,.,.,CASMAHSSSGNTIYF,TGTGCCAGCATGGCCCACAGCTCCTCTGGAAACACCATATATTTT
TRBV28,TRBJ1-2,.,.,CASRSTSGVARGYTF,TGTGCCAGCAGGTCTACCTCAGGGGTGGCGCGAGGCTACACCTTC
TRBV27,TRBJ2-2,.,once,CASSFSGGQELFF,TGTGCCAGCAGTTTCTCCGGAGGCCAGGAGCTGTTTTTT
TRBV2,TRBJ2-2,.,.,CASTEYGELFF,TGTGCCAGCACCGAGTACGGGGAGCTGTTTTTT
TRBV5-4,TRBJ1-2,.,.,CASSTPFSYGYTF,TGTGCCAGCAGCACCCCCTTCAGTTATGGCTACACCTTC
TRBV9,TRBJ2-1,.,.,CASGVLGNEQFF,TGTGCCAGCGGGGTGCTCGGTAATGAGCAGTTCTTC
TRBV4-2,TRBJ2-6,.,.,CASSQEPQGSSGANVLTF,TGTGCCAGCAGCCAAGAACCACAGGGAAGCTCTGGGGCCAACGTCCTGACTTTC
TRBV7-3,TRBJ2-3,.,.,CASSLGVTDTQYF,TGTGCCAGCAGCTTAGGGGTCACAGATACGCAGTATTTT
TRBV2,TRBJ2-7,.,.,CASMGSSVISYEQYF,TGTGCCAGCATGGGTTCCTCGGTAATCTCCTACGAGCAGTACTTC
TRBV18,TRBJ1-5,.,.,CASSPKAGLNQPQHF,TGTGCCAGCTCTCCCAAGGCCGGCCTCAATCAGCCCCAGCATTTT
TRBV7-2,TRBJ2-3,.,once,CASSLFPGRRVTSTDTQYF,TGTGCCAGCAGCTTATTTCCGGGGCGGCGAGTAACTAGCACAGATACGCAGTATTTT
TRBV5-1,TRBJ2-2,.,.,CASSLESLSDSTGLFF,TGCGCCAGCAGCTTGGAGTCGTTGAGCGACTCAACAGGGCTGTTTTTT
TRBV20-1,TRBJ2-2,.,.,CSAPRAGELFF,TGCAGTGCCCCCCGGGCCGGGGAGCTGTTTTTT